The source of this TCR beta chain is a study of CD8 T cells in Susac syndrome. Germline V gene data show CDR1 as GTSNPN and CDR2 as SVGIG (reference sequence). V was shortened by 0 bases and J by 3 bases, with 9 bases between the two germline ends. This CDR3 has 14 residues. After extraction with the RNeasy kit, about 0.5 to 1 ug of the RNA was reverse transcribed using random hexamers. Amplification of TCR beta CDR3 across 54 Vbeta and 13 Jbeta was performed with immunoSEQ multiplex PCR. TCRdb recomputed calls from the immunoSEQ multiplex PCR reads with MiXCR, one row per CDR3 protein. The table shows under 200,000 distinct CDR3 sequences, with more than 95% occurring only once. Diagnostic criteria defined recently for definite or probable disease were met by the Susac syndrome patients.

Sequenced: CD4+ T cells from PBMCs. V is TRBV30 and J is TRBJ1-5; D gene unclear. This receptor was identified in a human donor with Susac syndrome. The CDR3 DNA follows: TGTGCCTGGAGTGTTGGCAGAAACAATCAGCCCCAGCATTTT. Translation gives CAWSVGRNNQPQHF. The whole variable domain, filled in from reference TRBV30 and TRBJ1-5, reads SQTIHQWPATLVQPVGSPLSLECTVEGTSNPNLYWYRQAAGRGLQLLFYSVGIGQISSEVPQNLSASRPQDRQFILSSKKLLLSDSGFYLCAWSVGRNNQPQHFGDGTRLSIL.